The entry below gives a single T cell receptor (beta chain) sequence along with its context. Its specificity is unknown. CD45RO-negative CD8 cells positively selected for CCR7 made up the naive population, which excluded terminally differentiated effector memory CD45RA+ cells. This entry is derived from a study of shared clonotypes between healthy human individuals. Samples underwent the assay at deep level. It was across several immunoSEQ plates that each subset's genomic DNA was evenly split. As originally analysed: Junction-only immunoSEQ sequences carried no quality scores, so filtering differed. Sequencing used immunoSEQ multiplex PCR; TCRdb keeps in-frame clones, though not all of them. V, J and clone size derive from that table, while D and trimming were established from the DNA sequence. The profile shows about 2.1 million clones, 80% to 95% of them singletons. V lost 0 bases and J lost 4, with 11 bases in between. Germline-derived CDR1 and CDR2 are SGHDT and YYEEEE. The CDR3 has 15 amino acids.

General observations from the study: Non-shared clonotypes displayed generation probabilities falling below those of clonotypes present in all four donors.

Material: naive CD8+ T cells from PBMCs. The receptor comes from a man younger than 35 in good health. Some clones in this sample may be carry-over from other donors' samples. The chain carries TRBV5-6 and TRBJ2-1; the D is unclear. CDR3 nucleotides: TGTGCCAGCAGCTTGGTTGGCGGACCTTACAATGAGCAGTTCTTC. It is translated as CASSLVGGPYNEQFF.